This T cell receptor beta chain emerged from a study of control samples from healthy donors and cancer patients. Sequenced by immunoSEQ multiplex PCR; TCRdb stores in-frame clones only, minus some. The top ten clones hold around a fifth of a sample with about 95,000 clones, 70% to 90% of them seen once. The CDR3 consists of 15 residues. This TCR derives from a man aged 25-40 years in good health. The chain links TRBV21-1 to TRBJ1-3. TRBV21-1 is noted as a pseudogene. Sample: blood. The CDR3 here is CASSKGGGAGNTIYF. The DNA for the CDR3 is TGTGCCAGCAGTAAGGGAGGGGGAGCTGGAAACACCATATATTTT.